This T cell receptor beta chain appears in the sequencing data of a study of blood T cell repertoires in COVID-19. Sequenced by immunoSEQ multiplex PCR; TCRdb stores in-frame clones only, minus some. The data show about 340,000 clones, 92% seen once. The CDR3 loop spans 13 amino acids. Trimming removed 2 bases from V and 3 bases from J, with 7 bases in between. In germline, CDR1 is MNHNS, CDR2 SASEGT. J is TRBJ1-2 and V is TRBV6-1; D not certain. This receptor was obtained from a woman in her twenties or thirties who had recovered from COVID-19. Sequencing input: PBMCs or T cells enriched from blood (not recorded which). The CDR3 coding sequence is TGTGCCAGCAGTGAATTGAGGGACTATGGCTACACCTTC. It codes for CASSELRDYGYTF.